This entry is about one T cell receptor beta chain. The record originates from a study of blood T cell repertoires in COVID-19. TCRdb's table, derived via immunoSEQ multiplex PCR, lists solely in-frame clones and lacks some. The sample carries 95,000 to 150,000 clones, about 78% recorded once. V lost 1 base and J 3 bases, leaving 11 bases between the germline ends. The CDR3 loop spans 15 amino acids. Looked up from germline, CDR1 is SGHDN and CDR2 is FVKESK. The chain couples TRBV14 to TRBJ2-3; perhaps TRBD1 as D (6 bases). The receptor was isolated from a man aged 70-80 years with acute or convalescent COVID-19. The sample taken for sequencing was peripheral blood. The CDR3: CASSQATGWTDTQYF. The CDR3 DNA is TGTGCCAGCAGCCAAGCCACAGGGTGGACAGATACGCAGTATTTT.